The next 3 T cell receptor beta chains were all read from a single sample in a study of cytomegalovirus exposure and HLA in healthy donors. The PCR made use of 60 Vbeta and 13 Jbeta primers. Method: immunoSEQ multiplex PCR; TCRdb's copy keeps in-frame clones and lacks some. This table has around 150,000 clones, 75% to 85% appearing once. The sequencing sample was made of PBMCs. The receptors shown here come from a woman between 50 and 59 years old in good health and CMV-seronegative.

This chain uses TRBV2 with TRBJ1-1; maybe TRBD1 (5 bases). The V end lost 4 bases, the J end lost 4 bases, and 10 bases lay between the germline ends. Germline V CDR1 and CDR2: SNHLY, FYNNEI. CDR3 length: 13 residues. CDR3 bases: TGTGCCAGCAGTGGACAGCCAAGCACTGAAGCTTTCTTT. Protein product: CASSGQPSTEAFF.

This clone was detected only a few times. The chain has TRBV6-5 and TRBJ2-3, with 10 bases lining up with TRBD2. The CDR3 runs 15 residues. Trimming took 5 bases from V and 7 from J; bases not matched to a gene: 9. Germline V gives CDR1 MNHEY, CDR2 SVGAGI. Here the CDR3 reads CASSPTWTSGYTQYF. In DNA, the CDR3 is TGTGCCAGCAGTCCGACCTGGACTAGCGGTTATACGCAGTATTTT.

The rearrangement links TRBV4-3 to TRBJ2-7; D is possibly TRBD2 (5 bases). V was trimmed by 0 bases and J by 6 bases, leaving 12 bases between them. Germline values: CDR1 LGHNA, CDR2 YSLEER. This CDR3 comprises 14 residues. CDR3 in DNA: TGCGCCAGCAGCCAAGATGGGCTAGCAGTCGAGCAGTACTTC. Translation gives CASSQDGLAVEQYF.